A selection of T cell receptor beta chains follows, all from one sample in a study of response to subunit inactivated influenza vaccine. From the RT-PCR reads, TCRdb called clonotypes with MiXCR, one entry per CDR3 protein. The sample lists 290,000 or so distinct CDR3 sequences; approximately 23% were seen once. This sample comprised PBMCs from blood, obtained approximately 22 months after vaccination. These receptors all stem from a man aged 50-75 years who received an inactivated influenza vaccine. CDR3s include the opening cysteine and the closing phenylalanine or tryptophan. D genes are given only for firm matches. Clone size is shown for a subset of rows, as once, few, many or a class of expanded clone.

J	length	V	size	D	CDR3	DNA
TRBJ1-5	15	TRBV6-1	-	-	CASSPTLGSGQPQHF	TGTGCCAGCAGTCCGACACTAGGGTCGGGCCAGCCCCAGCATTTT
TRBJ2-3	15	TRBV12-3/TRBV12-4	few	TRBD1	CASRLGQGSTDTQYF	TGTGCCAGCAGATTGGGACAGGGAAGCACAGATACGCAGTATTTT
TRBJ2-5	13	TRBV29-1	few	-	CSEGGGRGETQYF	TGCAGCGAGGGTGGGGGTAGGGGAGAGACCCAGTACTTC
TRBJ1-1	15	TRBV12-3/TRBV12-4	-	-	CASSLWGPKNTEAFF	TGTGCCAGCAGTTTATGGGGACCGAAGAACACTGAAGCTTTCTTT
TRBJ2-2	14	TRBV27	-	-	CASRQDPNTGELFF	TGTGCCAGCAGACAGGATCCGAACACCGGGGAGCTGTTTTTT
TRBJ1-5	14	TRBV30	-	TRBD1	CAWSKTGDNQPQHF	TGTGCCTGGAGCAAGACAGGGGACAATCAGCCCCAGCATTTT
TRBJ1-6	14	TRBV2	-	TRBD1	CASSERQGTSPLHF	TGTGCCAGCAGTGAGAGACAGGGGACTTCACCCCTCCACTTT
TRBJ2-1	20	TRBV5-1	few	TRBD2	CASSLVGLAGGGGSYNEQFF	TGCGCCAGCAGCTTGGTTGGACTAGCGGGAGGAGGGGGCTCCTACAATGAGCAGTTCTTC
TRBJ2-6	16	TRBV9	-	-	CASSVERGGGANVLTF	TGTGCCAGCAGCGTAGAGAGGGGTGGCGGGGCCAACGTCCTGACTTTC
TRBJ1-5	13	TRBV19	-	-	CASSYIGGQPQHF	TGTGCCAGTAGCTACATAGGAGGGCAGCCCCAGCATTTT
TRBJ1-2	15	TRBV20-1	many	-	CSARDLRGESYGYTF	TGCAGTGCTAGAGATTTGAGAGGGGAAAGCTATGGCTACACCTTC
TRBJ2-5	14	TRBV2	once	TRBD1	CASKHRGTEETQYF	TGTGCCAGCAAACACAGGGGCACCGAAGAGACCCAGTACTTC
TRBJ1-6	12	TRBV27	many	-	CASSLYGSPLHF	TGTGCCAGCAGTTTGTACGGTTCACCCCTCCACTTT
TRBJ1-1	15	TRBV7-2	-	-	CASSSWGGRRTEAFF	TGTGCCAGCAGCTCGTGGGGGGGGCGCCGCACTGAAGCTTTCTTT
TRBJ1-1	12	TRBV20-1	-	-	CSAWGAGTEAFF	TGCAGTGCGTGGGGGGCAGGGACTGAAGCTTTCTTT
TRBJ2-3	15	TRBV5-1	few	TRBD1	CASSSGGTSTDTQYF	TGCGCCAGCAGCTCAGGGGGTACTAGCACAGATACGCAGTATTTT
TRBJ2-7	13	TRBV12-3/TRBV12-4	-	TRBD2	CASSLGGTRESVF	TGTGCCAGCAGTTTAGGGGGGACTAGAGAGTCGGTTTTC
TRBJ1-3	15	TRBV3-1	few	-	CASSQGRGPGNTIYF	TGTGCCAGCAGCCAAGGGAGAGGTCCTGGAAACACCATATATTTT
TRBJ2-1	14	TRBV4-3	-	TRBD2	CASSLSTSGYEQFF	TGCGCCAGCAGCCTTTCGACTAGCGGATATGAGCAGTTCTTC
TRBJ2-1	18	TRBV7-8	-	TRBD2	CASSPTGSSGRALNEQFF	TGTGCCAGCAGCCCCACGGGGTCGTCCGGGAGGGCCCTCAATGAGCAGTTCTTC
TRBJ2-7	13	TRBV10-3	few	-	CAISDEVTYEQYF	TGTGCCATCAGTGACGAGGTTACCTACGAGCAGTACTTC
TRBJ2-1	16	TRBV20-1	few	TRBD2	CSAEFASGDSYNEQFF	TGCAGTGCTGAATTCGCTAGCGGGGACTCCTACAATGAGCAGTTCTTC
TRBJ1-2	16	TRBV12-3/TRBV12-4	many	TRBD1	CASSLLPQTGDYGYTF	TGTGCCAGCAGTTTATTACCCCAGACAGGGGATTATGGCTACACCTTC
TRBJ2-1	13	TRBV18	-	-	CATGPNGSKEQFF	TGTGCCACCGGCCCCAACGGATCAAAAGAGCAGTTCTTC
TRBJ1-2	11	TRBV12-3/TRBV12-4	-	-	CASSLASTYTF	TGTGCCAGCAGTTTAGCTTCTACTTACACCTTC
TRBJ2-3	13	TRBV10-2	-	-	CASSGLRTDTQYF	TGCGCCAGCAGTGGCTTACGGACAGATACGCAGTATTTT
TRBJ1-4	14	TRBV5-1	many	-	CASSLQQLNEKLFF	TGCGCCAGCAGCTTGCAACAACTTAATGAAAAACTGTTTTTT
TRBJ2-3	12	TRBV7-2	-	-	CASSLEVDTQYF	TGTGCCAGCAGCTTAGAAGTAGATACGCAGTATTTT
TRBJ2-4	16	TRBV11-3	-	TRBD1	CASSRATGQGQNIQYF	TGTGCCAGCAGCCGGGCTACTGGACAGGGCCAAAACATTCAGTACTTC
TRBJ1-2	14	TRBV20-1	-	TRBD1	CSARVSRDSYGYTF	TGCAGTGCTAGAGTGTCGCGGGACAGCTATGGCTACACCTTC
TRBJ1-1	15	TRBV11-1	few	-	CASSLAGSGGTEAFF	TGTGCCAGCAGCTTAGCAGGGTCCGGGGGCACTGAAGCTTTCTTT
TRBJ2-1	13	TRBV10-3	-	TRBD2	CAISAAGGDEQFF	TGTGCCATCAGTGCGGCGGGGGGGGATGAGCAGTTCTTC
TRBJ1-5	14	TRBV27	few	-	CASSFWGRGQPQHF	TGTGCCAGCAGTTTCTGGGGGCGTGGGCAGCCCCAGCATTTT
TRBJ2-1	12	TRBV6-6	-	TRBD1	CASRDRGHEQFF	TGTGCCAGCAGGGACAGGGGCCATGAGCAGTTCTTC
TRBJ1-2	13	TRBV2	-	-	CASRGTGSYGYTF	TGTGCCAGCAGGGGAACAGGGAGTTATGGCTACACCTTC
TRBJ2-1	16	TRBV12-3/TRBV12-4	-	-	CASSSPPKRGYNEQFF	TGTGCCAGCAGTTCCCCCCCCAAAAGGGGCTACAATGAGCAGTTCTTC
TRBJ2-2	14	TRBV3-1	-	-	CASRVQGSTGELFF	TGTGCCAGCAGGGTACAGGGCTCCACCGGGGAGCTGTTTTTT
TRBJ1-1	14	TRBV7-8	few	-	CASSDRVRTTEAFF	TGTGCCAGCAGCGACCGGGTCCGGACCACTGAAGCTTTCTTT
TRBJ2-1	11	TRBV2	-	-	CASSSGAGQFF	TGTGCCAGCAGTTCAGGGGCCGGGCAGTTCTTC
TRBJ1-1	16	TRBV4-1	-	-	CASSQVLGGANTEAFF	TGCGCCAGCAGCCAAGTACTGGGGGGCGCAAACACTGAAGCTTTCTTT
TRBJ2-7	15	TRBV5-1	-	-	CASSFNQGTPYEQYF	TGCGCCAGCAGCTTTAACCAGGGGACTCCCTACGAGCAGTACTTC
TRBJ2-7	13	TRBV20-1	-	-	CSAFTSLRNEQYF	TGCAGTGCTTTTACTAGCTTGCGGAACGAGCAGTACTTC
TRBJ1-2	10	TRBV20-1	few	-	CSARGGGYTF	TGCAGTGCTAGAGGAGGTGGCTACACCTTC
TRBJ2-3	15	TRBV28	-	-	CASSLYRRTTDTQYF	TGTGCCAGCAGTTTATATCGGCGGACCACAGATACGCAGTATTTT
TRBJ1-1	12	TRBV20-1	many	-	CSASRTNTEAFF	TGCAGTGCTAGCAGAACGAACACTGAAGCTTTCTTT
TRBJ1-2	12	TRBV20-1	-	-	CSAGAGSRGYTF	TGCAGTGCTGGTGCAGGGTCTCGTGGCTACACCTTC